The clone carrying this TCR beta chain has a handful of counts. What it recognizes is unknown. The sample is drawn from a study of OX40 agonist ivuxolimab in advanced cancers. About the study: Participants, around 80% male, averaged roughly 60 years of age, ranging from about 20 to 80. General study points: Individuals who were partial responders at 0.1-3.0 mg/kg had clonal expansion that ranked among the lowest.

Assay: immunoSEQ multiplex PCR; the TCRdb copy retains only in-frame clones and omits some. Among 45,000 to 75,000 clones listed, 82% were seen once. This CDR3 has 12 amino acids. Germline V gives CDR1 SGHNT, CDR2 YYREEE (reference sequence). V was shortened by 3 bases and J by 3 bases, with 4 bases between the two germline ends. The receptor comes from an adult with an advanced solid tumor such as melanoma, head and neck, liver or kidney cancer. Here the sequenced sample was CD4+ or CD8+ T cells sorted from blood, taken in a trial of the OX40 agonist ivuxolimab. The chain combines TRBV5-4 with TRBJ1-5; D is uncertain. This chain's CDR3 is CASSSLNQPQHF. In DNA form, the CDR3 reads TGTGCCAGCAGCTCCCTCAATCAGCCCCAGCATTTT.